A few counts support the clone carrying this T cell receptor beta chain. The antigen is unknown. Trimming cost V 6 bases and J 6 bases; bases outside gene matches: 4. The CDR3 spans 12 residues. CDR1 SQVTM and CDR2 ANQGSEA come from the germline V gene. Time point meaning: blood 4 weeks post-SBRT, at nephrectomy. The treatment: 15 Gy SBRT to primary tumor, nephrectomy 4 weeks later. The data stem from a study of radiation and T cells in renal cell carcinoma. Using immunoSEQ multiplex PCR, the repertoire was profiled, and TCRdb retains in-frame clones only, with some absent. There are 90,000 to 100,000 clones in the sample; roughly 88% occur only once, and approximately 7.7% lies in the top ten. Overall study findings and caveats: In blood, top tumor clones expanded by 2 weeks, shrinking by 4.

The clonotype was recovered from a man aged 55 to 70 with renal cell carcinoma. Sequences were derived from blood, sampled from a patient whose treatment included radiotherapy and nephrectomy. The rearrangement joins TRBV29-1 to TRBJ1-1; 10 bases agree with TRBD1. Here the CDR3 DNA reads TGCAGCGTGGGACAGGGGATAGCTGAAGCTTTCTTT. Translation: CSVGQGIAEAFF.